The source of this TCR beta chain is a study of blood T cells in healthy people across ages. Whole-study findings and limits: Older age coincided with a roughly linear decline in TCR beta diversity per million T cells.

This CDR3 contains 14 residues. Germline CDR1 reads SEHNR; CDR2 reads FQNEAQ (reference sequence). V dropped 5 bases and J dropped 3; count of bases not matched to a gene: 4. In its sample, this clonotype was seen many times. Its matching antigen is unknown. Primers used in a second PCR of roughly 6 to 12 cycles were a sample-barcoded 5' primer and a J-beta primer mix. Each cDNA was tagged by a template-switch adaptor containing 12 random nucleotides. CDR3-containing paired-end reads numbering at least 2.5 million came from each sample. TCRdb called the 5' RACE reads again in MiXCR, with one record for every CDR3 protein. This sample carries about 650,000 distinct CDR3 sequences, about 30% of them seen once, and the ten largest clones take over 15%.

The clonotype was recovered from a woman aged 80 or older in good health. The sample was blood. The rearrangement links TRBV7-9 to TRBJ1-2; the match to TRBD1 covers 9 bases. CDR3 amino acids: CASSPRTGDYGYTF. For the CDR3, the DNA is TGTGCCAGCAGCCCGAGGACAGGGGACTATGGCTACACCTTC.